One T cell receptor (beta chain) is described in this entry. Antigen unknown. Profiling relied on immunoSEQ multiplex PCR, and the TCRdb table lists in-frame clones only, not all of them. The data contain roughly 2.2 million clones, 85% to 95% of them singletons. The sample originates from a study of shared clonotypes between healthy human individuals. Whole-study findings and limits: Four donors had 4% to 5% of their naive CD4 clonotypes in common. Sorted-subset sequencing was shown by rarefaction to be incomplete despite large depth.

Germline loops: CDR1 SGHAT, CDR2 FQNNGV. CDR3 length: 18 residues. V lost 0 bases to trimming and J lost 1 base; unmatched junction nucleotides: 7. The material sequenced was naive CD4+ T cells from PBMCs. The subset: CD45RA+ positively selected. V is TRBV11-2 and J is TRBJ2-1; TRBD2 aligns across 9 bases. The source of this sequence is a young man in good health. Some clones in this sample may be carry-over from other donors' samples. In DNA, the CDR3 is TGTGCCAGCAGCTTAGAGGGCGGGAGGGCCCAATCCTACAATGAGCAGTTCTTC. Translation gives CASSLEGGRAQSYNEQFF.